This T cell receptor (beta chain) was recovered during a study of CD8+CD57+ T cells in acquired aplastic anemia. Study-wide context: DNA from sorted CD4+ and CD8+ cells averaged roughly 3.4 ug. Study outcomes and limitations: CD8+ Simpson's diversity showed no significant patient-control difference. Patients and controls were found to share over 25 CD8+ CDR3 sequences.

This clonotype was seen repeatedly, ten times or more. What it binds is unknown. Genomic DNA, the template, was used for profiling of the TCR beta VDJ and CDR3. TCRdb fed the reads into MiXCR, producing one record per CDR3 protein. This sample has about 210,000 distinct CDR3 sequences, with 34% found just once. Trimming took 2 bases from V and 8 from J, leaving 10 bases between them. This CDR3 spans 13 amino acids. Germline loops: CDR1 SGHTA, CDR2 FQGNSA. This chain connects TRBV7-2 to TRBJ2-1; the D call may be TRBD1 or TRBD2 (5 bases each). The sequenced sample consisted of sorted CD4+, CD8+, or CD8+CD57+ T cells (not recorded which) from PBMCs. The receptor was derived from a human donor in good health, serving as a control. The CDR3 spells CASSLYRGDEQFF. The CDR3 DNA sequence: TGTGCCAGCAGCTTATACCGGGGCGATGAGCAGTTCTTC.